This T cell receptor beta chain comes out of a study of cytotoxic CD8 clonotypes in ibrutinib-treated CLL. Study background: The sample average was 255,043 productive templates and tens of thousands of productive rearrangements.

The method was immunoSEQ multiplex PCR; TCRdb's version includes in-frame clones alone and lacks a portion of them. The sample comprises about 160,000 clones, more than 75% of which are singletons, and around 2% rests with the top ten. General study findings and limits: Clonality increased with ibrutinib response but returned toward baseline at progression.

As to this clone: Its antigen is still unknown.

Germline lookup yields CDR1 MNHNY and CDR2 SVGAGI (reference sequence). The CDR3 loop spans 14 amino acids. V dropped 5 bases and J dropped 6 bases, with 13 bases sitting between them. Specimen: PBMCs, collected after 12 months of ibrutinib treatment. The chain has TRBV6-6 and TRBJ2-2; D is perhaps TRBD1 (5 bases). This clonotype was obtained from a human donor with chronic lymphocytic leukemia. CDR3 nucleotides: TGTGCCAGCAGTCCTCCCGTGGGGCCCGGGGAGCTGTTTTTT. Amino acids: CASSPPVGPGELFF.